This paragraph reports one T cell receptor beta chain. Its antigen remains unknown. This specimen comes from a study of identifying expanded T cells in peripheral blood. The study, taken as a whole, reports: Approximately two-week clone count variance significantly increased as total template count grew. Technical replicates showed around 1.2 changed clones; two weeks around 15; four weeks 19.

The protocol was immunoSEQ multiplex PCR, while the TCRdb copy is restricted to in-frame clones and leaves out a portion. This table has about 98,000 clones, about nine tenths appearing once. Germline V CDR1 and CDR2: MNHEY, SMNVEV (reference sequence). This CDR3 contains 15 residues. V was cut by 4 bases and J by 4 bases, with 11 bases left in between. Healthy donors had no documented immune events, such as infections, while sampled. V and J are TRBV27 and TRBJ2-6; maybe TRBD2 (5 bases). The sequenced sample was blood. The sequence came from a person aged 18 to 75 in good health. CDR3 DNA: TGTGCCAGCAGTTCAGGAACGGGAGGGGCCAACGTCCTGACTTTC. Translation gives CASSSGTGGANVLTF.